The 6 T cell receptor beta chains below all came from one sample that was sequenced in a study of cytomegalovirus exposure and HLA in healthy donors. PCR amplification relied on 60 Vbeta primers (plus 13 Jbeta primers). TCRdb's table, derived via immunoSEQ multiplex PCR, lists solely in-frame clones and lacks some. The top ten hold 2.3% of the sample, which has some 150,000 clones, about 79% seen once. Sample: PBMCs. The source of these receptors is a woman aged 45-65 years in good health and CMV-seronegative.

V gene TRBV30 combines with J gene TRBJ1-1; D unresolved. V was cut by 2 bases and J by 1 base, with 17 bases left in between. The CDR3 contains 16 residues. Germline values: CDR1 GTSNPN, CDR2 SVGIG (reference sequence). As DNA, the CDR3 is TGTGCCTGGAGTCGTGGTCAGGCTGGAGGGAACACTGAAGCTTTCTTT. Encoded protein: CAWSRGQAGGNTEAFF.

The gene calls are TRBV6-6 and TRBJ2-5, with 9 bases lining up with TRBD2. Germline V gene data show CDR1 as MNHNY and CDR2 as SVGAGI (reference sequence). Germline trimming cut 8 bases from V and 5 bases from J; bases unmatched to any gene: 6. CDR3 size: 13 residues. As DNA, the CDR3 is TGTGCCAGCGCCGGCGGGAGGGCCGAGACCCAGTACTTC. The encoded protein is CASAGGRAETQYF.

The chain carries TRBV4-3 and TRBJ1-1; D perhaps matches TRBD1 (5 bases). This CDR3 is 16 amino acids long. V dropped 0 bases and J dropped 3 bases, with 14 bases sitting between them. Germline values: CDR1 LGHNA, CDR2 YSLEER. The CDR3: CASSQDAFRGYTEAFF. Here the CDR3 DNA reads TGCGCCAGCAGCCAAGATGCTTTTCGGGGGTACACTGAAGCTTTCTTT.

This clone was counted between two and nine times. This rearrangement joins TRBV11-2 to TRBJ1-6; TRBD1 aligns across 7 bases. The CDR3 has 16 amino acids. J was trimmed by 8 bases and V by 5 bases; bases with no gene match: 12. Germline V gives CDR1 SGHAT, CDR2 FQNNGV. CDR3 residues: CASSPGWGQIHSPLHF. DNA of the CDR3: TGTGCCAGCAGCCCTGGGTGGGGACAGATTCATTCACCCCTCCACTTT.

This clone turned up a few times. This sequence joins TRBV7-3 and TRBJ2-1, with D unresolved. The length of the CDR3 is 14 residues. V was cut by 2 bases and J by 9 bases, with 14 bases left in between. Germline-derived CDR1 and CDR2 are SGHTA and FQGTGA. CDR3 nucleotides: TGTGCCAGCAGCTTATCGCTCCAGTCGCCTGAGCAGTTCTTC. Protein product: CASSLSLQSPEQFF.

Concerning this clone: Other DNA sequences in the same sample also yield this CDR3. The chain employs TRBV18 and TRBJ1-1, with D possibly TRBD1 on 6 matching bases. Trimming stripped 3 bases from V and 0 bases from J, with 8 bases between. The germline V gene encodes CDR1 KGHSH and CDR2 LQKENI. The CDR3 is 14 amino acids. The CDR3 nucleotides are TGTGCCAGCTCACCGGACAGACTGAACACTGAAGCTTTCTTT. It encodes CASSPDRLNTEAFF. Filled out from reference TRBV18 and TRBJ1-1, the complete variable domain reads NAGVMQNPRHLVRRRGQEARLRCSPMKGHSHVYWYRQLPEEGLKFMVYLQKENIIDESGMPKERFSAEFPKEGPSILRIQQVVRGDSAAYFCASSPDRLNTEAFFGQGTRLTVV.